What follows are 17 T cell receptor beta chains derived from one specimen sequenced in a study of cytomegalovirus exposure and HLA in healthy donors. Use of 60 Vbeta and 13 Jbeta primers characterized the PCR. Assay: immunoSEQ multiplex PCR; the TCRdb copy retains only in-frame clones and omits some. The sample yields about 120,000 clones, about 81% seen once. What was sequenced was PBMCs. These receptor sequences come from a man aged 35 to 55 in good health and CMV-seronegative.

The chain links TRBV13 to TRBJ2-7, with 8 bases that match TRBD2. Per the germline V gene, CDR1 is PRHDT and CDR2 is FYEKMQ (reference sequence). This CDR3 spans 15 amino acids. With V trimmed by 1 base and J by 2 bases, 4 bases remained unmatched. Here the CDR3 reads CASSLERESPYEQYF. The DNA for the CDR3 is TGTGCCAGCAGCTTAGAGCGGGAGTCCCCCTACGAGCAGTACTTC.

V usage is TRBV7-2 and J usage is TRBJ1-1; tentative D call: TRBD1 (6 bases). Germline CDR1 reads SGHTA; CDR2 reads FQGNSA. Trimming cost V 5 bases and J 0 bases, with 19 bases left between them. The CDR3 has 17 residues. The CDR3 sequence: CASSLGGGGLLNTEAFF. The CDR3 DNA reads as TGTGCCAGCAGCCTCGGGGGAGGGGGGCTGCTGAACACTGAAGCTTTCTTT.

This chain links TRBV28 with TRBJ1-2; weak D call: TRBD1 (6 bases). V gave up 7 bases and J gave up 8 bases, with 14 bases separating them. The germline CDR1 and CDR2 sequences are MDHEN and SYDVKM. CDR3 length: 12 residues. CDR3 DNA sequence: TGTGCCAGCATTATACAGGGTTACGGCTACACCTTC. Amino acids: CASIIQGYGYTF.

This clone was observed a handful of times. The chain employs TRBV4-3 and TRBJ2-3, with D tentatively TRBD1 (6 bases). Germline CDR1 reads LGHNA; CDR2 reads YSLEER. The CDR3 runs 17 residues. V was clipped by 0 bases and J by 2 bases, with 15 bases between them. DNA for the CDR3: TGCGCCAGCAGCCAAGAGAGCTCGGGACACTTCACAGATACGCAGTATTTT. Its translation is CASSQESSGHFTDTQYF.

V is TRBV19 and J is TRBJ2-1; the D gene is possibly TRBD1 (5 bases). This CDR3 is built from 15 residues. Germline CDR1 and CDR2: LNHDA and SQIVND (reference sequence). Trimming stripped 3 bases from V and 4 bases from J, with 13 bases between. In DNA, the CDR3 is TGTGCCAGTAGTATTAGGGGCAGAGCATACAATGAGCAGTTCTTC. This codes for CASSIRGRAYNEQFF.

This rearrangement joins TRBV6-5 to TRBJ1-1, with D unresolved. Between the trimmed V and J ends, which lost 6 bases and 0 bases, there was a span of 5 bases. The CDR3 consists of 12 residues. CDR1 and CDR2 from the germline V gene are MNHEY and SVGAGI. The CDR3, as DNA: TGTGCCAGCAGGGGCATGAACACTGAAGCTTTCTTT. It specifies CASRGMNTEAFF.

The DNA for the CDR3 is TGTGCCAGCCTGACAGGGGTCCGCGAGCAGTACTTC. It yields the protein CASLTGVREQYF. The V gene is TRBV28, the J gene TRBJ2-7; 8 bases are shared with TRBD1. The CDR3 is 12 amino acids. Trimming removed 8 bases from V and 6 bases from J; junction bases left unmatched: 6. CDR1 MDHEN and CDR2 SYDVKM come from the germline V gene.

The rearrangement joins TRBV4-3 to TRBJ1-1, with D perhaps matching TRBD1 (6 bases). The CDR3 sequence is 18 residues long. Germline V gene data show CDR1 as LGHNA and CDR2 as YSLEER. The V gene lost 0 bases and the J gene lost 0 bases, with 17 bases spanning the gap. CDR3 in DNA: TGCGCCAGCAGCCAAGAAAATCCCGGGACACTTTTGAACACTGAAGCTTTCTTT. As protein: CASSQENPGTLLNTEAFF.

This chain uses TRBV7-2 with TRBJ1-1; 8 bases map to TRBD1. The CDR3 has 15 residues. With V trimmed by 4 bases and J by 5 bases, 9 bases remained unmatched. The V gene's germline CDR1 is SGHTA and CDR2 FQGNSA. The CDR3 spells CASSSRQGIGTEAFF. CDR3 coding DNA: TGTGCCAGCAGCTCCCGACAGGGGATAGGGACTGAAGCTTTCTTT. The full variable domain, in which reference TRBV7-2 and TRBJ1-1 provide the parts outside the CDR3, is GAGVSQSPSNKVTEKGKDVELRCDPISGHTALYWYRQSLGQGLEFLIYFQGNSAPDKSGLPSDRFSAERTGGSVSTLTIQRTQQEDSAVYLCASSSRQGIGTEAFFGQGTRLTVV.

The chain couples TRBV9 to TRBJ2-6; 7 bases line up with TRBD2. Per germline, CDR1 SGDLS and CDR2 YYNGEE. CDR3 size: 16 residues. Germline trimming cut 5 bases from V and 0 bases from J; bases unmatched to any gene: 5. The CDR3, as DNA: TGTGCCAGCAGTTGGGACTATAGCTCTGGGGCCAACGTCCTGACTTTC. This translates into CASSWDYSSGANVLTF.

This sequence joins TRBV6-1 and TRBJ1-1; D not certain. Trimming took off 5 bases at V and 4 bases at J, with 11 bases between the two ends. Germline lookup yields CDR1 MNHNS and CDR2 SASEGT. The CDR3 contains 13 residues. The CDR3 sequence: CASSSTTVTEAFF. CDR3 bases: TGTGCCAGCAGTTCGACTACAGTCACTGAAGCTTTCTTT.

V and J are TRBV29-1 and TRBJ2-1, with 7 nucleotides matching TRBD1. Germline V lookup: CDR1 SQVTM, CDR2 ANQGSEA. The CDR3 consists of 10 residues. V shed 7 bases, J shed 12 bases, and the junction held 6 bases outside the gene matches. The CDR3 nucleotides are TGCAGCGCCGAGTCAGGGGGGCAGTTCTTC. Encoded protein: CSAESGGQFF.

The rearrangement links TRBV5-6 to TRBJ1-5, with D perhaps matching TRBD1 (5 bases). The V end was cut by 4 bases, the J end by 8 bases, with 25 bases between. The CDR3 runs to 17 residues. Germline lookup yields CDR1 SGHDT and CDR2 YYEEEE. DNA of the CDR3: TGTGCCAGCAGCCCGTCGGGGGGGTGGGGGGGGACTAAGCCCCAGCATTTT. It is translated as CASSPSGGWGGTKPQHF.

The chain recombines TRBV5-6 with TRBJ1-2, with unresolved D. Trimming cost V 1 base and J 5 bases, with 18 bases left between them. The CDR3 sequence is 16 residues long. Germline CDR1 is SGHDT and CDR2 is YYEEEE. The CDR3 protein is CASSLYDTVSGYGYTF. DNA of the CDR3: TGTGCCAGCAGCTTGTATGATACAGTTAGTGGGTATGGCTACACCTTC.

The chain combines TRBV23-1 with TRBJ2-6, with TRBD1 as a possible D gene (6 bases). TRBV23-1 is an open reading frame whose function is uncertain. The CDR3 has 21 amino acids. Trimming took 6 bases from V and 1 from J, leaving 28 bases between them. CDR3 amino acids: CASSKQGKARVGNSGANVLTF. As DNA, the CDR3 is TGCGCCAGCAGCAAACAGGGTAAAGCGCGCGTAGGTAATTCTGGGGCCAACGTCCTGACTTTC.

Written as DNA, the CDR3 is TGTGCCACCAGCAGTTCGAGCGGGAGGGTCTACTCTAGCACAGATACGCAGTATTTT. The encoded protein is CATSSSSGRVYSSTDTQYF. The rearrangement links TRBV15 to TRBJ2-3; 10 nucleotides align to TRBD2. V gave up 3 bases and J gave up 0 bases; unmatched junction bases: 12. This CDR3 comprises 19 residues. The V gene's germline CDR1 is LNHNV and CDR2 YYDKDF (reference sequence).

J is TRBJ1-2 and V is TRBV18, with TRBD1 matching 11 bases. The CDR3 is 20 amino acids. Germline values: CDR1 KGHSH, CDR2 LQKENI. Losses at the gene ends were 3 bases for V and 4 bases for J; bases not matched to a gene: 19. The CDR3 DNA is TGTGCCAGCTCACCGCTTCCGGGACAGGGGGAAAGAACACTCTTCTATGGCTACACCTTC. Its translation: CASSPLPGQGERTLFYGYTF. Variable domain in full (rest from reference TRBV18 and TRBJ1-2): NAGVMQNPRHLVRRRGQEARLRCSPMKGHSHVYWYRQLPEEGLKFMVYLQKENIIDESGMPKERFSAEFPKEGPSILRIQQVVRGDSAAYFCASSPLPGQGERTLFYGYTFGSGTRLTVV.